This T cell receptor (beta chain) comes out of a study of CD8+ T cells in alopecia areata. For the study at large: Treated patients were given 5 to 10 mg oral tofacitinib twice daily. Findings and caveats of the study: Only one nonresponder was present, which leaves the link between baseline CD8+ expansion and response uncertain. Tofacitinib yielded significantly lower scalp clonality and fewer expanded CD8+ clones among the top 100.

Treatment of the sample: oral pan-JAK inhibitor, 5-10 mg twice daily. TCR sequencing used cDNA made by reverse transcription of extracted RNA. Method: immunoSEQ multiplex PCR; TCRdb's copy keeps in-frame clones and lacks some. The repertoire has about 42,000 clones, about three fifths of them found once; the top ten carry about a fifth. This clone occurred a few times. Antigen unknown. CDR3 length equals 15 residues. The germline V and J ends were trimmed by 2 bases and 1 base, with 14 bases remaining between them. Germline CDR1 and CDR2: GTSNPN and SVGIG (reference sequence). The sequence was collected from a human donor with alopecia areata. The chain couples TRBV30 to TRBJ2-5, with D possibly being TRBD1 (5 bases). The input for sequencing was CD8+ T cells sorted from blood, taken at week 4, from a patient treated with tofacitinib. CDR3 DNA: TGTGCCTGGAGTAGGATAGGGGCCTCCCAAGAGACCCAGTACTTC. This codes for CAWSRIGASQETQYF.